This entry concerns a single T cell receptor (beta chain). Its antigen is not known. The sample belongs to a study of T-cell memory formation after mild COVID-19. Study-wide results and caveats: Detection of some responders pre-infection suggested pre-existing cross-reactive memory T cells participated. Shrinking CD4+ clones were chiefly CM and EM; CD8+ ones were chiefly EMRA. Later expanders leaned CD4+, whereas day 15 to 85 contracting clones were balanced CD4/CD8.

The CDR3 totals 15 residues. Germline V gives CDR1 PRHDT, CDR2 FYEKMQ (reference sequence). The V and J ends lost 2 bases and 6 bases respectively, with 11 bases between them. From 5'RACE with constant-segment primers came TCR alpha and TCR beta cDNA libraries that carried sample barcodes and UMIs. Each CDR3 protein gets one entry after TCRdb re-called the 5' RACE reads with MiXCR. The sample yields approximately 480,000 distinct CDR3 sequences, around a sixth seen once. This receptor was taken from an adult woman who had mild COVID-19 (a few samples of this study predate the infection). Cell type and time point are not known. The specimen was PBMCs or a T cell subset sorted from them (not recorded which). The V and J genes are TRBV13 and TRBJ1-6; possible D gene TRBD1, 5 bases. The CDR3 is CASSLPGPFNSPLHF. The CDR3 DNA is TGTGCCAGCAGCTTACCGGGACCGTTTAATTCACCCCTCCACTTT.